Listed below are T cell receptor beta chains from one sample, sequenced in a study of memory B cells and T cells in multiple sclerosis. No cognate antigen is known for these TCRs. Profiled with immunoSEQ multiplex PCR; TCRdb holds only in-frame clones, not every one. The sample lists some 48,000 clones, approximately 80% occurring once. Material: PBMCs from blood kept in culture. Source of these receptors: a human donor with multiple sclerosis. Both conserved end residues are part of each CDR3. The order of the fields is V gene, clone size, J gene, D gene, CDR3 protein, CDR3 DNA. A D gene is named only where the DNA matches it firmly. The size of a clone is reported for some rows only, either as once, few or many, or as a class for expanded clones.

V gene: TRBV9
clone size: -
J gene: TRBJ1-6
D gene: TRBD1
CDR3 protein: CASSGQGGESPLHF
CDR3 DNA: TGTGCCAGCAGCGGACAGGGCGGGGAATCACCCCTCCACTTT

V gene: TRBV5-6
clone size: -
J gene: TRBJ1-2
D gene: TRBD1
CDR3 protein: CASSFLTGGSNYGYTF
CDR3 DNA: TGTGCCAGCAGCTTTCTGACAGGGGGCTCTAACTATGGCTACACCTTC

V gene: TRBV4-3
clone size: -
J gene: TRBJ1-2
D gene: -
CDR3 protein: CASSQEGGYGYTF
CDR3 DNA: TGCGCCAGCAGCCAAGAGGGCGGCTATGGCTACACCTTC

V gene: TRBV30
clone size: -
J gene: TRBJ2-1
D gene: -
CDR3 protein: CAWSGSYNEQFF
CDR3 DNA: TGTGCCTGGAGCGGCTCCTACAATGAGCAGTTCTTC

V gene: TRBV30
clone size: once
J gene: TRBJ2-1
D gene: -
CDR3 protein: CAWRGARGNEQFF
CDR3 DNA: TGTGCCTGGAGGGGGGCCCGCGGCAATGAGCAGTTCTTC

V gene: TRBV4-1
clone size: -
J gene: TRBJ1-5
D gene: -
CDR3 protein: CASSQAPKTQPQHF
CDR3 DNA: TGCGCCAGCAGCCAAGCACCTAAAACCCAGCCCCAGCATTTT

V gene: TRBV7-6
clone size: once
J gene: TRBJ2-7
D gene: -
CDR3 protein: CASSSPGEQYF
CDR3 DNA: TGTGCCAGCAGCTCCCCTGGCGAGCAGTACTTC

V gene: TRBV30
clone size: -
J gene: TRBJ2-2
D gene: -
CDR3 protein: CAWREGQWDTGELFF
CDR3 DNA: TGTGCCTGGAGAGAGGGTCAATGGGACACCGGGGAGCTGTTTTTT

V gene: TRBV7-8
clone size: -
J gene: TRBJ1-3
D gene: TRBD1
CDR3 protein: CASSARDRGPFSGNTIYF
CDR3 DNA: TGTGCCAGCAGCGCCCGGGACAGGGGTCCCTTCTCTGGAAACACCATATATTTT

V gene: TRBV7-9
clone size: -
J gene: TRBJ1-2
D gene: -
CDR3 protein: CASSLTGIYGYTF
CDR3 DNA: TGTGCCAGCAGCTTGACGGGGATCTATGGCTACACCTTC

V gene: TRBV30
clone size: -
J gene: TRBJ2-1
D gene: TRBD2
CDR3 protein: CAWDKTSGRGNEQFF
CDR3 DNA: TGTGCCTGGGACAAAACTAGCGGCCGGGGAAATGAGCAGTTCTTC

V gene: TRBV28
clone size: -
J gene: TRBJ1-2
D gene: -
CDR3 protein: CASSFQGRYGYTF
CDR3 DNA: TGTGCCAGCAGTTTTCAGGGTCGGTATGGCTACACCTTC

V gene: TRBV6-1
clone size: -
J gene: TRBJ1-5
D gene: TRBD1
CDR3 protein: CASSAPTGNRPQHF
CDR3 DNA: TGTGCCAGCAGCGCCCCGACAGGGAATAGGCCCCAGCATTTT

V gene: TRBV2
clone size: once
J gene: TRBJ1-3
D gene: -
CDR3 protein: CASSVGGPLGPGNTIYF
CDR3 DNA: TGTGCCAGCAGTGTTGGGGGGCCCCTGGGGCCTGGAAACACCATATATTTT

V gene: TRBV27
clone size: -
J gene: TRBJ2-5
D gene: -
CDR3 protein: CASSQTAYQETQYF
CDR3 DNA: TGTGCCAGCAGTCAGACAGCGTACCAAGAGACCCAGTACTTC

V gene: TRBV5-5
clone size: once
J gene: TRBJ2-2
D gene: -
CDR3 protein: CASIRRAATGELFF
CDR3 DNA: TGTGCCAGCATCCGCCGGGCTGCCACCGGGGAGCTGTTTTTT

V gene: TRBV7-2
clone size: -
J gene: TRBJ1-5
D gene: -
CDR3 protein: CASSPGFYQPQHF
CDR3 DNA: TGTGCCAGCAGTCCAGGGTTTTATCAGCCCCAGCATTTT

V gene: TRBV4-1
clone size: -
J gene: TRBJ2-2
D gene: TRBD1
CDR3 protein: CASSQTGRDTGELFF
CDR3 DNA: TGCGCCAGCAGCCAGACAGGGCGGGACACCGGGGAGCTGTTTTTT